Included here is one T cell receptor (beta chain) sequence, with context. These data belong to a study of blood T cell repertoires in COVID-19. The wider study: T cells, B-cell-depleted T cells, or PBMCs supplied cDNA or gDNA.

How the authors handled the data: Estimation of nucleated cell counts was performed using reference gene primer amplification. This table comes from immunoSEQ multiplex PCR, and its TCRdb copy is limited to in-frame clones, with some not included. The V and J calls and the clone size are those of that table, but D and trimming were determined from the DNA. The table records approximately 290,000 clones, approximately 90% of them present only once. CDR1 and CDR2 (germline): MNHEY, SVGAGI. V lost 6 bases and J lost 1, with 15 bases in between. This CDR3 contains 15 residues. The TCR was taken from a man younger than 40 with acute or convalescent COVID-19. The rearrangement joins TRBV6-5 to TRBJ1-1, with D unclear. The sample taken for sequencing was peripheral blood. This CDR3 is CASSQFRNTNTEAFF. CDR3 nucleotide sequence: TGTGCCAGCAGCCAATTCAGGAATACGAACACTGAAGCTTTCTTT.